A selection of T cell receptor beta chains follows, all from one sample in a study of T cell changes during pregnancy in multiple sclerosis. Only in-frame clones appear in the TCRdb table, and some are missing; sequencing was by immunoSEQ multiplex PCR. The sample has around 65,000 clones, around 90% seen once; the top ten hold approximately 1.7%. The sequencing used peripheral blood, collected in the first trimester of pregnancy. The source of these receptors is a female donor with multiple sclerosis, enrolled in a pregnancy study. Both conserved end residues are part of each CDR3. D genes are given only for firm matches. Not all rows give a size; the values are once, few, many and, for expanded clones, a class.

clone size: NA; V gene: TRBV2; D gene: NA; J gene: TRBJ2-7; CDR3 DNA: TGTGCCATCGGACAGACCTACGAGCAGTACTTC; CDR3 protein: CAIGQTYEQYF
clone size: NA; V gene: TRBV27; D gene: NA; J gene: TRBJ2-1; CDR3 DNA: TGTGCCAGCAGCAGAAACAATGAGCAGTTCTTC; CDR3 protein: CASSRNNEQFF
clone size: NA; V gene: TRBV2; D gene: TRBD2; J gene: TRBJ2-1; CDR3 DNA: TGTGCCAGCAGTGAAAGGCTAGCGGCCTACAATGAGCAGTTCTTC; CDR3 protein: CASSERLAAYNEQFF
clone size: few; V gene: TRBV19; D gene: TRBD1; J gene: TRBJ1-5; CDR3 DNA: TGTGCCAGTAGGACCGGGACAGGGCTTTATAGCAATCAGCCCCAGCATTTT; CDR3 protein: CASRTGTGLYSNQPQHF
clone size: NA; V gene: TRBV4-1; D gene: NA; J gene: TRBJ2-1; CDR3 DNA: TGCGCCAGCAGCTTCACCGGGGAGCAGTTCTTC; CDR3 protein: CASSFTGEQFF
clone size: NA; V gene: TRBV6-1; D gene: NA; J gene: TRBJ1-2; CDR3 DNA: TGTGCCAGCAGTGATTGGCCACAAAAGTCTGGCTACACCTTC; CDR3 protein: CASSDWPQKSGYTF
clone size: NA; V gene: TRBV11-2; D gene: NA; J gene: TRBJ2-7; CDR3 DNA: TGTGCCAGCAGACTAGCAGGGTACGAGCAGTACTTC; CDR3 protein: CASRLAGYEQYF
clone size: NA; V gene: TRBV19; D gene: NA; J gene: TRBJ2-7; CDR3 DNA: TGTGCCAGTAGTATAGATAGCGGTGAAAGCTCCTACGAGCAGTACTTC; CDR3 protein: CASSIDSGESSYEQYF
clone size: NA; V gene: TRBV6-1; D gene: NA; J gene: TRBJ1-5; CDR3 DNA: TGTGCCAGCAGTGTTGGGTATCGGGGGGAGGGGTGGCCCCAGCATTTT; CDR3 protein: CASSVGYRGEGWPQHF
clone size: NA; V gene: TRBV7-3; D gene: TRBD2; J gene: TRBJ2-1; CDR3 DNA: TGTGCCAGCAGCTTAACGCCTAGCGGGACCAATGAGCAGTTCTTC; CDR3 protein: CASSLTPSGTNEQFF
clone size: NA; V gene: TRBV10-3; D gene: NA; J gene: TRBJ1-5; CDR3 DNA: TGTGCCATCAGGAGCGACAGCTCTTCTCAGCCCCAGCATTTT; CDR3 protein: CAIRSDSSSQPQHF
clone size: NA; V gene: TRBV14; D gene: NA; J gene: TRBJ2-1; CDR3 DNA: TGTGCCAGCAGCCAAGATCTGGTAGCCACCAATGAGCAGTTCTTC; CDR3 protein: CASSQDLVATNEQFF
clone size: NA; V gene: TRBV19; D gene: TRBD1; J gene: TRBJ1-1; CDR3 DNA: TGTGCCAGTATGATAACAGGGGTGAACACTGAAGCTTTCTTT; CDR3 protein: CASMITGVNTEAFF
clone size: NA; V gene: TRBV5-1; D gene: NA; J gene: TRBJ2-5; CDR3 DNA: TGCGCCAGCAGCTTGGTCGGGGGTCCAGAGACCCAGTACTTC; CDR3 protein: CASSLVGGPETQYF
clone size: NA; V gene: TRBV25-1; D gene: TRBD2; J gene: TRBJ2-7; CDR3 DNA: TGTGCCAGCAGTTTGGCTAGCGGGAGCTCCTACGAGCAGTACTTC; CDR3 protein: CASSLASGSSYEQYF
clone size: NA; V gene: TRBV2; D gene: NA; J gene: TRBJ2-1; CDR3 DNA: TGTGCCAGCAGTGAAAACACCTACAATGAGCAGTTCTTC; CDR3 protein: CASSENTYNEQFF
clone size: NA; V gene: TRBV28; D gene: TRBD1; J gene: TRBJ1-1; CDR3 DNA: TGTGCCAGCAGTCCCCGGGACAGGGGAGCTTTCTTT; CDR3 protein: CASSPRDRGAFF
clone size: NA; V gene: TRBV19; D gene: NA; J gene: TRBJ2-3; CDR3 DNA: TGTGCCAGTAACTTCAGGGCCCGCCCGGCAGATACGCAGTATTTT; CDR3 protein: CASNFRARPADTQYF
clone size: NA; V gene: TRBV5-4; D gene: TRBD2; J gene: TRBJ2-3; CDR3 DNA: TGTGCCAGCAGCGGGGGACTAGGGGGGAACACAGATACGCAGTATTTT; CDR3 protein: CASSGGLGGNTDTQYF
clone size: NA; V gene: TRBV28; D gene: TRBD1; J gene: TRBJ2-4; CDR3 DNA: TGTGCCAGCATTCCTGCGGGACAGGGCGTCCGGCACTTC; CDR3 protein: CASIPAGQGVRHF
clone size: NA; V gene: TRBV18; D gene: NA; J gene: TRBJ1-5; CDR3 DNA: TGTGCCAGCTCACCGGTTGACGGGGTGAGCAATCAGCCCCAGCATTTT; CDR3 protein: CASSPVDGVSNQPQHF
clone size: NA; V gene: TRBV2; D gene: NA; J gene: TRBJ1-1; CDR3 DNA: TGTGCCAGCAGTGCTTTTGGGGGGGTAAACACTGAAGCTTTCTTT; CDR3 protein: CASSAFGGVNTEAFF
clone size: NA; V gene: TRBV10-3; D gene: TRBD2; J gene: TRBJ2-5; CDR3 DNA: TGTGCCATCAGTGAGTCCTCAGCGGGGGAGACCCAGTACTTC; CDR3 protein: CAISESSAGETQYF
clone size: NA; V gene: TRBV9; D gene: TRBD1; J gene: TRBJ1-2; CDR3 DNA: TGTGCCAGCAGCGAGGGACAGGGGAGTGGCTACACCTTC; CDR3 protein: CASSEGQGSGYTF
clone size: NA; V gene: TRBV27; D gene: NA; J gene: TRBJ1-1; CDR3 DNA: TGTGCCAGCAGTTTAAGCTGGAGGACTGAAGCTTTCTTT; CDR3 protein: CASSLSWRTEAFF
clone size: NA; V gene: TRBV5-4; D gene: NA; J gene: TRBJ2-7; CDR3 DNA: TGTGCCAGCAGCTTGTCTCTGAAACACTACGAGCAGTACTTC; CDR3 protein: CASSLSLKHYEQYF
clone size: NA; V gene: TRBV5-6; D gene: NA; J gene: TRBJ1-1; CDR3 DNA: TGTGCCAGCAGCTTATATCGGGGTGGGAACACTGAAGCTTTCTTT; CDR3 protein: CASSLYRGGNTEAFF
clone size: NA; V gene: TRBV20-1; D gene: NA; J gene: TRBJ1-1; CDR3 DNA: TGCAGACCCACACAGAACACTGAAGCTTTCTTT; CDR3 protein: CRPTQNTEAFF
clone size: NA; V gene: TRBV6-5; D gene: NA; J gene: TRBJ2-7; CDR3 DNA: TGTGCCAGCAGTTCTGACTTTACAGGAGGGACCTACGAGCAGTACTTC; CDR3 protein: CASSSDFTGGTYEQYF
clone size: NA; V gene: TRBV10-2; D gene: NA; J gene: TRBJ2-7; CDR3 DNA: TGCGCCAGCAGGGACCCCAGGGGGGTGTCCTACGAGCAGTACTTC; CDR3 protein: CASRDPRGVSYEQYF
clone size: NA; V gene: TRBV7-6; D gene: TRBD1; J gene: TRBJ1-2; CDR3 DNA: TGTGCCAGCAGCTTAGAGTGGGACAGGGTCACCTTC; CDR3 protein: CASSLEWDRVTF
clone size: NA; V gene: TRBV4-3; D gene: NA; J gene: TRBJ1-5; CDR3 DNA: TGCGCCAGCAGCCAAGACGGCAGGCGCAATCAGCCCCAGCATTTT; CDR3 protein: CASSQDGRRNQPQHF
clone size: NA; V gene: TRBV4-2; D gene: TRBD2; J gene: TRBJ2-7; CDR3 DNA: TGTGCCAGCAGCCAAGAAGGCACGGGAGGGGGGTACGAGCAGTACTTC; CDR3 protein: CASSQEGTGGGYEQYF
clone size: once; V gene: TRBV27; D gene: NA; J gene: TRBJ1-1; CDR3 DNA: TGTGCCAGCAGTTCCATTGTAGCCGCGCAGCAAGGAGTGTCAGCTTTCTTT; CDR3 protein: CASSSIVAAQQGVSAFF
clone size: NA; V gene: TRBV27; D gene: NA; J gene: TRBJ1-2; CDR3 DNA: TGTGCCAGCAGTTTGCAGGGTCACGTCTATGGCTACACCTTC; CDR3 protein: CASSLQGHVYGYTF
clone size: NA; V gene: TRBV18; D gene: TRBD1; J gene: TRBJ2-3; CDR3 DNA: TGTGCCAGCTCACCACCGGGGACAGGGCTTCGCACAGATACGCAGTATTTT; CDR3 protein: CASSPPGTGLRTDTQYF
clone size: NA; V gene: TRBV5-4; D gene: NA; J gene: TRBJ2-2; CDR3 DNA: TGTGCCAGCAGCTCACAGGCAACGAACACCGGGGAGCTGTTTTTT; CDR3 protein: CASSSQATNTGELFF
clone size: NA; V gene: TRBV18; D gene: TRBD2; J gene: TRBJ2-2; CDR3 DNA: TGTGCCAGCTCACCAAAAGCGCCTAGCGGGAGTGGGACCGGGGAGCTGTTTTTT; CDR3 protein: CASSPKAPSGSGTGELFF
clone size: NA; V gene: TRBV7-9; D gene: NA; J gene: TRBJ1-5; CDR3 DNA: TGTGCCAGCAGCTTAGCGCAGGGGCCTGATCAGCCCCAGCATTTT; CDR3 protein: CASSLAQGPDQPQHF
clone size: NA; V gene: TRBV5-1; D gene: TRBD1; J gene: TRBJ2-1; CDR3 DNA: TGCGCCAGCAGCTTTTCAGGGGGCAATGAGCAGTTCTTC; CDR3 protein: CASSFSGGNEQFF
clone size: NA; V gene: TRBV6-4; D gene: TRBD1; J gene: TRBJ2-6; CDR3 DNA: TGTGCCAGCAGTGAGACAGGGAGCTCTGGGGCCAACGTCCTGACTTTC; CDR3 protein: CASSETGSSGANVLTF
clone size: NA; V gene: TRBV5-1; D gene: TRBD2; J gene: TRBJ2-7; CDR3 DNA: TGCGCCAGCACTACCGGGACTAGCGGGAGGGCCTATGAGCAGTACTTC; CDR3 protein: CASTTGTSGRAYEQYF
clone size: NA; V gene: TRBV7-9; D gene: TRBD1; J gene: TRBJ2-3; CDR3 DNA: TGTGCCAGCAGCCCACGGACAGGGGCAGATACGCAGTATTTT; CDR3 protein: CASSPRTGADTQYF
clone size: NA; V gene: TRBV6-1; D gene: TRBD1; J gene: TRBJ2-2; CDR3 DNA: TGTGCCATCATACAGGGGTCCGGGGAGCTGTTTTTT; CDR3 protein: CAIIQGSGELFF
clone size: NA; V gene: TRBV11-3; D gene: NA; J gene: TRBJ2-7; CDR3 DNA: TGTGCCAGCAGCTCAGGCCGCTCCTACGAGCAGTACTTC; CDR3 protein: CASSSGRSYEQYF
clone size: NA; V gene: TRBV4-2; D gene: TRBD1; J gene: TRBJ2-7; CDR3 DNA: TGTGCCAGCAGCCAAGATAGAACAGGGGCCCTCGTCGAGCAGTACTTC; CDR3 protein: CASSQDRTGALVEQYF
clone size: NA; V gene: TRBV6-5; D gene: NA; J gene: TRBJ2-1; CDR3 DNA: TGTGCCAGCAGTTACTCTGGGCTAGCTGAGAGACAGTTCTTC; CDR3 protein: CASSYSGLAERQFF
clone size: NA; V gene: TRBV10-3; D gene: NA; J gene: TRBJ1-2; CDR3 DNA: TGTGCCATCAGTGAGGGGCATCAAGCTAACTATGGCTACACCTTC; CDR3 protein: CAISEGHQANYGYTF
clone size: NA; V gene: TRBV20-1; D gene: NA; J gene: TRBJ1-2; CDR3 DNA: TGCAGTGCTAGTCCCCAGTATGGCTACACCTTC; CDR3 protein: CSASPQYGYTF
clone size: NA; V gene: TRBV6-5; D gene: TRBD1; J gene: TRBJ2-3; CDR3 DNA: TGTGCCAGCAGTAAACAGGGGACCACAGATACGCAGTATTTT; CDR3 protein: CASSKQGTTDTQYF
clone size: NA; V gene: TRBV13; D gene: TRBD1; J gene: TRBJ1-2; CDR3 DNA: TGTGCCAGCAGCTCCGGGCACAGGGGATATGGCTACACCTTC; CDR3 protein: CASSSGHRGYGYTF
clone size: NA; V gene: TRBV6-5; D gene: NA; J gene: TRBJ1-4; CDR3 DNA: TGTGCCAGCAGCCCGGGAGGATTGGGCTATGAAAAACTGTTTTTT; CDR3 protein: CASSPGGLGYEKLFF
clone size: NA; V gene: TRBV29-1; D gene: TRBD1; J gene: TRBJ2-3; CDR3 DNA: TGCAGCGTTGAAGGAAACCACAGGGGAGTGGGCACAGATACGCAGTATTTT; CDR3 protein: CSVEGNHRGVGTDTQYF
clone size: NA; V gene: TRBV11-2; D gene: TRBD2; J gene: TRBJ2-7; CDR3 DNA: TGTGCCAGCAGCTTACTAGCGGACCCCTGGTACGAGCAGTACTTC; CDR3 protein: CASSLLADPWYEQYF
clone size: NA; V gene: TRBV21-1; D gene: NA; J gene: TRBJ1-5; CDR3 DNA: TGTGCCAGCAGCAAAAGGAGGCAGGGGGGTCAGCCCCAGCATTTT; CDR3 protein: CASSKRRQGGQPQHF